This T cell receptor (beta chain) was obtained from a study of blood T cell repertoires in COVID-19. Repertoires were generated with immunoSEQ multiplex PCR, while TCRdb's copy carries only in-frame clones and drops some. The sample contains about 15,000 clones, 75% to 90% of which appear only once. The sample holds one count of this clone. Between the trimmed V and J ends, which lost 5 bases and 7 bases, there was a span of 12 bases. This CDR3 spans 13 amino acids. CDR1 and CDR2 (germline): SGDLS, YYNGEE. The sequencing sample was made of peripheral blood. The gene calls are TRBV9 and TRBJ1-4, with D possibly TRBD1 on 6 matching bases. This TCR came from a human donor in a cohort sampled during active COVID-19. The CDR3 nucleotides are TGTGCCAGCAGAGACAGGACGAGTGAAAAACTGTTTTTT. Protein sequence: CASRDRTSEKLFF. The entire variable domain, with the rest obtained from reference TRBV9 and TRBJ1-4, is as follows: DSGVTQTPKHLITATGQRVTLRCSPRSGDLSVYWYQQSLDQGLQFLIQYYNGEERAKGNILERFSAQQFPDLHSELNLSSLELGDSALYFCASRDRTSEKLFFGSGTQLSVL.